This is a list of T cell receptor beta chains from one sample in a study of T-cell reconstitution after alpha-beta-depleted transplantation in children. A single record per CDR3 protein comes from TCRdb applying MiXCR to the PCR reads. Counted here are approximately 200,000 distinct CDR3 sequences, approximately 6% occurring once; the ten biggest clones make up approximately 4.1%. This sample comprised PBMCs, obtained before TCRalphabeta/CD19-depleted stem cell transplant. These receptors were taken from a girl in the first two years of life with combined immunodeficiency, due to receive a stem cell transplant. CDR3s include the opening cysteine and the closing phenylalanine or tryptophan. Each record gives: CDR3 DNA, CDR3 protein, V gene, D gene, J gene, clone size. The D gene is left open where the match is weak. For some rows the clone size is stated as once, few or many, or as a class when expanded; others skip it.

DNA: TGTGCCAGCAGCTTAGCCGGGACAGCAAATCAGCCCCAGCATTTT; CDR3: CASSLAGTANQPQHF; V: TRBV5-8; D: TRBD1; J: TRBJ1-5; size: NA
DNA: TGTGCCAGCAGCCCTCGGCGAGGCCAAGCTTTCTTT; CDR3: CASSPRRGQAFF; V: TRBV3-1; D: NA; J: TRBJ1-1; size: many
DNA: TGCGCCAGCAGCTTGGGAACGACAGATTTAGACGAGCAGTACTTC; CDR3: CASSLGTTDLDEQYF; V: TRBV5-1; D: NA; J: TRBJ2-7; size: many
DNA: TGCAGTGCTAGAGATGGCCTAGCGGGAGTAGCCTACGAGCAGTACTTC; CDR3: CSARDGLAGVAYEQYF; V: TRBV20-1; D: TRBD2; J: TRBJ2-7; size: many
DNA: TGTGCCAGCAGCCAAGGAGTCGGCTTCCCCTACGAGCAGTACTTC; CDR3: CASSQGVGFPYEQYF; V: TRBV3-1; D: NA; J: TRBJ2-7; size: NA
DNA: TGTGCCAGCAGCTTTCGCTACCTTGAAGAGCAGTACTTC; CDR3: CASSFRYLEEQYF; V: TRBV13; D: NA; J: TRBJ2-7; size: many
DNA: TGTGCCAGCAGCTTAGCGCGGTTAGAGCCCAATGAGCAGTTCTTC; CDR3: CASSLARLEPNEQFF; V: TRBV7-9; D: NA; J: TRBJ2-1; size: many
DNA: TGTGCCAGCAGCTCCCTAACAGGGGCCCAAGAGACCCAGTACTTC; CDR3: CASSSLTGAQETQYF; V: TRBV7-6; D: TRBD1; J: TRBJ2-5; size: many
DNA: TGCGCCAGCAGCCTAGGGACAGAAGTTAACTATGGCTACACCTTC; CDR3: CASSLGTEVNYGYTF; V: TRBV5-1; D: TRBD1; J: TRBJ1-2; size: NA
DNA: TGTGCCAGCAGTTTGGCGGGACAGGCCGCCTACGAGCAGTACTTC; CDR3: CASSLAGQAAYEQYF; V: TRBV13; D: TRBD1; J: TRBJ2-7; size: many
DNA: TGTGCCAGCTCACCGACACGTAATGAAAAACTGTTTTTT; CDR3: CASSPTRNEKLFF; V: TRBV18; D: NA; J: TRBJ1-4; size: many